Below, one T cell receptor beta chain is given with its context. What it binds is unknown. Germline trimming cut 2 bases from V and 4 bases from J; bases unmatched to any gene: 8. CDR1 SEHNR and CDR2 FQNEAQ come from the germline V gene (reference sequence). This CDR3 region has 17 residues. This sample is part of a study of cytomegalovirus exposure and HLA in healthy donors. The study, taken as a whole, reports: A later analysis showed that HLA-associated TCR beta chains had undergone more clonal expansion than equally common others. Three chains linked to CMV were shown in vitro to be specific for CMV antigens.

The PCR ran on 60 Vbeta and 13 Jbeta primers. Here immunoSEQ multiplex PCR was the method, and the copy in TCRdb shows in-frame clones only, minus some. Found here are fewer than 200,000 clones, 70% to 80% of them singletons; the top ten hold roughly 0.76%. Input material: PBMCs. The chain links TRBV7-9 to TRBJ2-3, with 11 bases that match TRBD2. The sequence derives from a female donor in good health and CMV-seronegative. CDR3 residues: CASSLLAGGLYADTQYF. The CDR3 coding sequence is TGTGCCAGCAGCTTATTAGCGGGGGGGCTCTACGCAGATACGCAGTATTTT.